The 27 T cell receptor beta chains below come from one sample, sequenced in a study of blood T cell repertoires in COVID-19 (dated by TCRdb to 2020 to 2021). Library preparation used the immunoSEQ multiplex PCR assay. TCRdb took this table from immuneACCESS and kept in-frame rearrangements with V and J called. Such tables lack part of the clones; where checked against another copy, unresolved V genes explain under half of the gap, and the rest is unexplained. Present in this sample are more than 60,000 clones, roughly 70% of which were seen just once. The ten largest clonotypes hold 2.6% of the sample. Sequencing was carried out using peripheral blood. All receptors come from a human donor with acute or convalescent COVID-19. The donor label of this sample is uncertain.

The chain recombines TRBV15 with TRBJ2-5; the match to TRBD2 covers 10 bases. The CDR3 runs to 16 residues. Losses at the gene ends were 3 bases for V and 1 base for J; bases not matched to a gene: 5. CDR1 LNHNV and CDR2 YYDKDF come from the germline V gene (reference sequence). CDR3 DNA: TGTGCCACCAGCAGCCCTCTAGCGGGAGCCCAAGAGACCCAGTACTTC. Protein product: CATSSPLAGAQETQYF.

Only a few counts were recorded for this clone. The genes are TRBV27 and TRBJ1-2; 7 bases are shared with TRBD1. CDR1 is MNHEY, CDR2 SMNVEV, per germline (reference sequence). This CDR3 spans 18 amino acids. V shed 5 bases and J 6 bases; nucleotides not matched to a gene: 21. The CDR3 sequence is CASSPYDRATHWANGYTF. CDR3 sequence (DNA): TGTGCCAGCAGTCCATATGACAGGGCGACCCACTGGGCGAATGGCTACACCTTC.

This clone has just a few counts. The genes are TRBV3-1 (or the pseudogene TRBV3-2) and TRBJ1-3, with 9 bases matching TRBD1. This CDR3 comprises 18 residues. Germline V gives CDR1 LGHDT, CDR2 YNNKEL (reference sequence). J gave up 3 bases and V 0 bases, and 9 bases lay outside the gene matches. The CDR3 spells CASSQDPTGTGIGNTIYF. The CDR3 nucleotides are TGTGCCAGCAGCCAAGACCCAACCGGGACAGGGATTGGAAACACCATATATTTT.

This clone was seen only a few times. The chain employs TRBV28 and TRBJ1-5; D is perhaps TRBD1 (6 bases). CDR3 length equals 15 residues. Looked up from germline, CDR1 is MDHEN and CDR2 is SYDVKM. V was shortened by 7 bases and J by 2 bases, with 15 bases between the two germline ends. The CDR3 is CASTLRGGGNQPQHF. CDR3 coding DNA: TGTGCCAGCACCCTCAGGGGAGGGGGCAATCAGCCCCAGCATTTT. The entire variable domain, with the rest obtained from reference TRBV28 and TRBJ1-5, is as follows: DVKVTQSSRYLVKRTGEKVFLECVQDMDHENMFWYRQDPGLGLRLIYFSYDVKMKEKGDIPEGYSVSREKKERFSLILESASTNQTSMYLCASTLRGGGNQPQHFGDGTRLSIL.

The rearrangement joins TRBV5-6 to TRBJ2-7, with a possible D match to TRBD1 (6 bases). Trimming removed 1 base at V and 0 bases at J, with 11 bases between. The CDR3 length is 15 residues. The V gene's germline CDR1 is SGHDT and CDR2 YYEEEE. The CDR3, as DNA: TGTGCCAGCAGCTTGACAGGGCCAAGCTCCTACGAGCAGTACTTC. Protein: CASSLTGPSSYEQYF. Full variable domain (rest looked up from reference TRBV5-6 and TRBJ2-7): DAGVTQSPTHLIKTRGQQVTLRCSPKSGHDTVSWYQQALGQGPQFIFQYYEEEERQRGNFPDRFSGHQFPNYSSELNVNALLLGDSALYLCASSLTGPSSYEQYFGPGTRLTVT.

This rearrangement joins TRBV28 to TRBJ1-6; 7 bases map to TRBD1. Germline V lookup: CDR1 MDHEN, CDR2 SYDVKM. CDR3 length: 16 amino acids. Unmatched junction bases numbered 7, after V lost 3 bases and J lost 5 bases. CDR3 loop: CASSFYRGMNNSPLHF. The CDR3 region has the DNA TGTGCCAGCAGTTTTTACAGGGGAATGAATAATTCACCCCTCCACTTT. The full variable domain, rest sourced from reference TRBV28 and TRBJ1-6, is DVKVTQSSRYLVKRTGEKVFLECVQDMDHENMFWYRQDPGLGLRLIYFSYDVKMKEKGDIPEGYSVSREKKERFSLILESASTNQTSMYLCASSFYRGMNNSPLHFGNGTRLTVT.

This clone was seen only once. The CDR3 here is CATSREPQHGNNEQFF. The CDR3 region has the DNA TGTGCCACCAGCAGAGAGCCGCAGCACGGGAACAATGAGCAGTTCTTC. The chain carries TRBV15 and TRBJ2-1; TRBD2 is a possible D gene (5 bases). Germline V CDR1 and CDR2: LNHNV, YYDKDF (reference sequence). Trimming stripped 0 bases from V and 5 bases from J, with 14 bases between. CDR3 length equals 16 residues. Supplemented by reference TRBV15 and TRBJ2-1, the full variable domain reads DAMVIQNPRYQVTQFGKPVTLSCSQTLNHNVMYWYQQKSSQAPKLLFHYYDKDFNNEADTPDNFQSRRPNTSFCFLDIRSPGLGDTAMYLCATSREPQHGNNEQFFGPGTRLTVL.

The chain links TRBV5-1 to TRBJ1-1; tentative D call: TRBD1 (6 bases). Germline assignment: CDR1 SGHRS and CDR2 YFSETQ. Trimming stripped 1 base from V and 5 bases from J, with 12 bases between. CDR3 length: 14 amino acids. The CDR3 reads CASSLPGGGTEAFF. CDR3 nucleotide sequence: TGCGCCAGCAGCTTGCCTGGGGGCGGGACTGAAGCTTTCTTT.

This chain connects TRBV9 to TRBJ2-2, with 13 bases aligning to TRBD2. The CDR3 runs to 18 residues. V lost 0 bases to trimming and J lost 5 bases; unmatched junction nucleotides: 7. Germline V lookup: CDR1 SGDLS, CDR2 YYNGEE. The CDR3 is CASSVVSLAGGRTGELFF. The CDR3 nucleotides read TGTGCCAGCAGCGTAGTGTCACTAGCGGGGGGGCGGACCGGGGAGCTGTTTTTT.

The chain carries TRBV2 and TRBJ1-3; a possible D gene is TRBD1 (6 bases). CDR3 size: 15 residues. The germline V gene has CDR1 SNHLY and CDR2 FYNNEI. Trimming stripped 6 bases from V and 3 bases from J, with 15 bases between. CDR3 loop: CASSYVTGFGNTIYF. DNA of the CDR3: TGTGCCAGCAGCTACGTGACAGGCTTTGGAAACACCATATATTTT.

The chain links TRBV18 to TRBJ2-2, with 7 bases matching TRBD1. This CDR3 is built from 16 residues. The trim removed 3 bases at V and 2 bases at J, leaving 6 bases unmatched. CDR1 is KGHSH and CDR2 is LQKENI in the germline V gene. The CDR3 bases are TGTGCCAGCTCACCCGAAGGGGGCATAAACACCGGGGAGCTGTTTTTT. It yields the protein CASSPEGGINTGELFF.

The chain has TRBV18 and TRBJ1-1, with 7 bases fitting TRBD1. Germline V gene data show CDR1 as KGHSH and CDR2 as LQKENI. V shed 1 base and J 2 bases; nucleotides not matched to a gene: 7. The CDR3 length is 16 residues. CDR3 DNA sequence: TGTGCCAGCTCACCACTTACCGGGACAGCCAACACTGAAGCTTTCTTT. As protein: CASSPLTGTANTEAFF.

This chain links TRBV14 with TRBJ2-1, with 12 bases that match TRBD2. Germline values: CDR1 SGHDN, CDR2 FVKESK. Trimming removed 2 bases from V and 6 bases from J; junction bases left unmatched: 11. This CDR3 region has 18 residues. This chain's CDR3 is CASSQQGLAGGRGNEQFF. The CDR3, as DNA: TGTGCCAGCAGCCAACAAGGGCTAGCGGGAGGGCGGGGCAATGAGCAGTTCTTC.

The genes are TRBV6-2 or TRBV6-3 and TRBJ2-2; 7 nucleotides align to TRBD2. V trimming: 7 bases; J trimming: 4 bases; junction bases outside the gene matches: 6. Germline V gene lookup returns CDR1 MNHEY and CDR2 SVGEGT. CDR3 length: 14 residues. This CDR3 is CASTPGLITGELFF. Written as DNA, the CDR3 is TGTGCCAGCACCCCGGGACTAATCACCGGGGAGCTGTTTTTT.

The rearrangement links TRBV7-9 to TRBJ2-7; D gene uncertain. CDR3 size: 13 residues. Germline values: CDR1 SEHNR, CDR2 FQNEAQ (reference sequence). Trimming stripped 5 bases from V and 6 bases from J, with 14 bases between. This CDR3 is CASSNSPSAEQYV. The DNA for the CDR3 is TGTGCCAGCAGCAATAGCCCGTCGGCCGAGCAGTACGTC.

This chain links TRBV28 with TRBJ2-2, with TRBD2 matching over 7 bases. V shed 6 bases, J shed 3 bases, and the junction held 7 bases outside the gene matches. The CDR3 extends over 15 amino acids. Germline-derived CDR1 and CDR2 are MDHEN and SYDVKM. The CDR3 nucleotides read TGTGCCAGCAGAGGGACGGGAGGCGACACCGGGGAGCTGTTTTTT. Its protein product is CASRGTGGDTGELFF.

For the CDR3, the DNA is TGTGCCAGCAGCTTAGGAGTGGGGCTAGCGGATAACTACAATGAGCAGTTCTTC. Translating it yields CASSLGVGLADNYNEQFF. The V gene is TRBV11-3, the J gene TRBJ2-1; 7 bases agree with TRBD2. Germline V CDR1 and CDR2: SGHNT, YENEEA. V was clipped by 1 base and J by 3 bases; unmatched bases: 12. The CDR3 loop spans 18 amino acids.

The chain has TRBV5-4 and TRBJ2-7, with a weak D call TRBD2 (6 bases). V gave up 0 bases and J gave up 2 bases, with 12 bases separating them. Germline V lookup: CDR1 SGHNT, CDR2 YYREEE (reference sequence). This CDR3 has 15 amino acids. Here the CDR3 DNA reads TGTGCCAGCAGCTTGGGGGGGGAGAGTACCTACGAGCAGTACTTC. Translation: CASSLGGESTYEQYF.

V gene TRBV7-2 combines with J gene TRBJ1-4, with D tentatively TRBD1 (5 bases). Trimming cost V 0 bases and J 8 bases, with 10 bases left between them. CDR3 length: 14 residues. Per the germline V gene, CDR1 is SGHTA and CDR2 is FQGNSA. The chain's CDR3 is CASSLAGVGEKLFF. The CDR3 coding sequence is TGTGCCAGCAGCTTAGCAGGGGTCGGGGAAAAACTGTTTTTT. Drawing the rest from reference TRBV7-2 and TRBJ1-4, the complete variable domain is GAGVSQSPSNKVTEKGKDVELRCDPISGHTALYWYRQSLGQGLEFLIYFQGNSAPDKSGLPSDRFSAERTGGSVSTLTIQRTQQEDSAVYLCASSLAGVGEKLFFGSGTQLSVL.

This rearrangement joins TRBV5-1 to TRBJ1-1, with TRBD1 identical over 9 bases. This CDR3 has 14 residues. Germline loops: CDR1 SGHRS, CDR2 YFSETQ. Unmatched junction bases numbered 4, after V lost 4 bases and J lost 3 bases. The CDR3 spells CASSPRTGDTEAFF. In nucleotides, the CDR3 is TGCGCCAGCAGCCCACGGACAGGGGACACTGAAGCTTTCTTT.

CDR3 DNA: TGTGCCAGTAGTGTAGGGACAGGCGTATCGGCCCAGCATTTT. Amino acids: CASSVGTGVSAQHF. V gene TRBV19 combines with J gene TRBJ1-5, with TRBD1 matching over 8 bases. Germline loops: CDR1 LNHDA, CDR2 SQIVND (reference sequence). This CDR3 has 14 amino acids. Trimming cost V 5 bases and J 11 bases; bases outside gene matches: 11.

The chain carries TRBV6-6 and TRBJ1-6, with a possible D match to TRBD1 (6 bases). The CDR3 contains 18 residues. Per the germline V gene, CDR1 is MNHNY and CDR2 is SVGAGI (reference sequence). Trimming cost V 6 bases and J 2 bases, with 20 bases left between them. CDR3 coding DNA: TGTGCCAGCAGCCGACCCGGGGGGGCGTCTACCTATAATTCACCCCTCCACTTT. This codes for CASSRPGGASTYNSPLHF.

The V and J genes are TRBV12-3 or TRBV12-4 and TRBJ2-3, with D uncertain. The CDR3 is 11 residues long. Trimming took 3 bases from V and 6 from J, leaving 4 bases between them. The CDR3 loop reads CASSFQDTQYF. For the CDR3, the DNA is TGTGCCAGCAGTTTTCAGGATACGCAGTATTTT.

This clone was observed a few times. The CDR3 DNA sequence: TGTGCCAGCAGCTTGGGCCCGGCTCCGGGAGCTTTCTTT. Its translation: CASSLGPAPGAFF. The V and J genes are TRBV5-6 and TRBJ1-1; D remains ambiguous. The V gene's germline CDR1 is SGHDT and CDR2 YYEEEE. This CDR3 is 13 amino acids long. Trimming removed 0 bases at V and 10 bases at J, with 13 bases between.

The J gene is TRBJ1-2, the V gene TRBV15, with TRBD1 matching over 8 bases. Losses at the gene ends were 0 bases for V and 4 bases for J; bases not matched to a gene: 7. There are 16 residues in the CDR3. Germline V gives CDR1 LNHNV, CDR2 YYDKDF (reference sequence). The chain's CDR3 is CATSRDITGGTYGYTF. The DNA for the CDR3 is TGTGCCACCAGCAGAGATATCACAGGGGGGACCTATGGCTACACCTTC. Supplemented by reference TRBV15 and TRBJ1-2, the full variable domain reads DAMVIQNPRYQVTQFGKPVTLSCSQTLNHNVMYWYQQKSSQAPKLLFHYYDKDFNNEADTPDNFQSRRPNTSFCFLDIRSPGLGDTAMYLCATSRDITGGTYGYTFGSGTRLTVV.

The rearrangement joins TRBV19 to TRBJ1-4; tentative D call: TRBD1 (5 bases). The CDR3 is made up of 14 amino acids. CDR1 and CDR2 from the germline V gene are LNHDA and SQIVND (reference sequence). V gave up 5 bases and J gave up 7 bases, with 14 bases separating them. The CDR3 spells CASSDGTPGEKLFF. The CDR3 nucleotides read TGTGCCAGTAGTGACGGGACTCCTGGTGAAAAACTGTTTTTT.

The gene calls are TRBV20-1 and TRBJ2-5; 10 nucleotides line up with TRBD2. Germline-derived CDR1 and CDR2 are DFQATT and SNEGSKA (reference sequence). J lost 7 bases, V lost 3 bases, and 11 bases had no gene match. There are 15 residues in the CDR3. CDR3 amino acids: CSASPSGRAGWTQYF. CDR3 coding DNA: TGCAGTGCTAGTCCGAGCGGGAGGGCCGGGTGGACCCAGTACTTC.